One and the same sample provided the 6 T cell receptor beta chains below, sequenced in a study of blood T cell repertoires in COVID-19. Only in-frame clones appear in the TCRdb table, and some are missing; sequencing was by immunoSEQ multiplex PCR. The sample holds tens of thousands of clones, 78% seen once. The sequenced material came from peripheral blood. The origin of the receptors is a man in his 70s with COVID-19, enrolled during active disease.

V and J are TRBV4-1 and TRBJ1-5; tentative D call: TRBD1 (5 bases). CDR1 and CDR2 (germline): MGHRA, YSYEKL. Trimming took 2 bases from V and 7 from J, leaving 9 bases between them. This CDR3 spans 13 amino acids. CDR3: CASSQRGLQPQHF. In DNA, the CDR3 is TGCGCCAGCAGCCAAAGGGGACTCCAGCCCCAGCATTTT.

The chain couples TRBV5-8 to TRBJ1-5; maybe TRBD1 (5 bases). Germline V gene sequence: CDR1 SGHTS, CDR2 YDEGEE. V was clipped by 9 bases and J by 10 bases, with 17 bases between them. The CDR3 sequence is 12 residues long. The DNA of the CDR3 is TGTGCCACCACTAAACCAGGGTTACCCCAGCATTTT. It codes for CATTKPGLPQHF.

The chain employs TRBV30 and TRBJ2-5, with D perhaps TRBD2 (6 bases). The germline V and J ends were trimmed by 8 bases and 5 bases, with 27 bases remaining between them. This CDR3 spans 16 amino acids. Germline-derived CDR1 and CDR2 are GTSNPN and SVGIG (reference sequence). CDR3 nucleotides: TGTGCCACTCAACCGGCGCAGGGCGGGGTGGGGGAGACCCAGTACTTC. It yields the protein CATQPAQGGVGETQYF.

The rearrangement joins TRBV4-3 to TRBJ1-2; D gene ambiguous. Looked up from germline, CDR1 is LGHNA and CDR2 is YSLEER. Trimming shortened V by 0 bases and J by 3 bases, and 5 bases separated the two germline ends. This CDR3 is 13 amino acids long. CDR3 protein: CASSQDSYYGYTF. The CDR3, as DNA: TGCGCCAGCAGCCAAGATAGCTACTATGGCTACACCTTC.

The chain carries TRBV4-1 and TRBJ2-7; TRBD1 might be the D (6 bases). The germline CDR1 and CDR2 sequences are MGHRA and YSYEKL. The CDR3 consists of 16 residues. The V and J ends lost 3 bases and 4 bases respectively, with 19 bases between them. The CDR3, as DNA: TGCGCCAGCAGCCAGGAAAGACAGGCCTCTCCTTACGAGCAGTACTTC. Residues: CASSQERQASPYEQYF.

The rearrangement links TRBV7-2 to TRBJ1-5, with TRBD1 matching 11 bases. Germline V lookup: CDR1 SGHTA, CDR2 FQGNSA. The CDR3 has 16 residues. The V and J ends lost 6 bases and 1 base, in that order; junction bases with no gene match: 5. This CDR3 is CASSSGQGASNQPQHF. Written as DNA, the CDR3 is TGTGCCAGCAGTTCCGGACAGGGGGCAAGCAATCAGCCCCAGCATTTT.